The 9 T cell receptor beta chains listed next were all sequenced from one sample in a study of cytomegalovirus exposure and HLA in healthy donors. In the PCR, 60 Vbeta and 13 Jbeta primers were used. Repertoires were generated with immunoSEQ multiplex PCR, while TCRdb's copy carries only in-frame clones and drops some. Of about 110,000 clones in the sample, roughly four fifths are singletons; the top ten hold under 2%. The specimen was PBMCs. The receptors here all came from a man between 45 and 60 years old in good health and CMV-seronegative.

Note on this clone: The same CDR3 also results from other DNA sequences found in this sample. The V and J genes are TRBV4-1 and TRBJ2-1; 7 bases are shared with TRBD1. CDR3 length equals 15 residues. The germline CDR1 and CDR2 sequences are MGHRA and YSYEKL. J gave up 3 bases and V 1 base, and 3 bases lay outside the gene matches. As DNA, the CDR3 is TGCGCCAGCAGCCAAGGACAGGGAAACTACAATGAGCAGTTCTTC. Amino acid sequence: CASSQGQGNYNEQFF.

The CDR3, as DNA: TGTGCCAGCAGCTCCCCCGAAGCGATTTTCTATGGCTACACCTTC. Its protein product is CASSSPEAIFYGYTF. The J gene is TRBJ1-2, the V gene TRBV7-9; unclear D gene. Trimming cost V 4 bases and J 4 bases, with 16 bases left between them. CDR1 and CDR2 (germline): SEHNR, FQNEAQ (reference sequence). The length of the CDR3 is 15 residues.

CDR3 coding DNA: TGCAGTGCTCCCTTTGAGTACGAGCAGTACTTC. This encodes CSAPFEYEQYF. The chain couples TRBV20-1 to TRBJ2-7; D not certain. The CDR3 sequence is 11 residues long. The germline V and J ends were trimmed by 5 bases and 4 bases, with 9 bases remaining between them. Germline V gene lookup returns CDR1 DFQATT and CDR2 SNEGSKA (reference sequence).

The chain links TRBV5-4 to TRBJ2-5, with D perhaps matching TRBD2 (6 bases). Per germline, CDR1 SGHNT and CDR2 YYREEE (reference sequence). V was trimmed by 0 bases and J by 4 bases, leaving 7 bases between them. This CDR3 region has 13 residues. CDR3: CASSLELAETQYF. The CDR3 nucleotides read TGTGCCAGCAGCTTGGAACTAGCAGAGACCCAGTACTTC.

The J gene is TRBJ1-2, the V gene TRBV6-1, with TRBD1 as a possible D gene (6 bases). V was shortened by 0 bases and J by 7 bases, with 12 bases between the two germline ends. Germline assignment: CDR1 MNHNS and CDR2 SASEGT. This CDR3 region has 14 residues. This chain's CDR3 is CASSEALTGLGYTF. The CDR3 DNA reads as TGTGCCAGCAGTGAAGCGCTAACAGGGCTTGGCTACACCTTC.

The chain combines TRBV19 with TRBJ1-3, with 8 bases matching TRBD1. Germline loops: CDR1 LNHDA, CDR2 SQIVND (reference sequence). After removal of 5 bases from V and 2 bases from J, the junction contained 8 bases not matched to a gene. CDR3 size: 16 residues. The CDR3 region is CASSHTGQGTGNTIYF. The DNA of the CDR3 is TGTGCCAGTAGTCACACCGGACAGGGCACTGGAAACACCATATATTTT.

The J gene is TRBJ1-1, the V gene TRBV6-5, with D unresolved. Germline CDR1 reads MNHEY; CDR2 reads SVGAGI. The ends were cut back, 2 bases at V and 1 base at J, with 11 bases in the middle. This CDR3 is built from 15 residues. The CDR3 spells CASSYGGIPNTEAFF. In DNA, the CDR3 is TGTGCCAGCAGTTACGGAGGAATACCGAACACTGAAGCTTTCTTT.

This clone showed up just a few times. The rearrangement links TRBV28 to TRBJ2-1, with no clear D. Trimming shortened V by 7 bases and J by 6 bases, and 16 bases separated the two germline ends. The CDR3 covers 14 residues. Germline V lookup: CDR1 MDHEN, CDR2 SYDVKM. CDR3 DNA: TGTGCCAGCAAGTCACGTCTCAGGTCCAATGAGCAGTTCTTC. As protein: CASKSRLRSNEQFF.

V usage is TRBV2 and J usage is TRBJ2-7; TRBD1 matches at 7 bases. The length of the CDR3 is 14 residues. From germline, CDR1 is SNHLY and CDR2 FYNNEI. The V segment lost 3 bases and the J segment 3 bases; nucleotides outside the gene matches: 5. The CDR3 is CASSESGGNYEQYF. The CDR3 DNA is TGTGCCAGCAGTGAGTCAGGGGGTAACTACGAGCAGTACTTC.